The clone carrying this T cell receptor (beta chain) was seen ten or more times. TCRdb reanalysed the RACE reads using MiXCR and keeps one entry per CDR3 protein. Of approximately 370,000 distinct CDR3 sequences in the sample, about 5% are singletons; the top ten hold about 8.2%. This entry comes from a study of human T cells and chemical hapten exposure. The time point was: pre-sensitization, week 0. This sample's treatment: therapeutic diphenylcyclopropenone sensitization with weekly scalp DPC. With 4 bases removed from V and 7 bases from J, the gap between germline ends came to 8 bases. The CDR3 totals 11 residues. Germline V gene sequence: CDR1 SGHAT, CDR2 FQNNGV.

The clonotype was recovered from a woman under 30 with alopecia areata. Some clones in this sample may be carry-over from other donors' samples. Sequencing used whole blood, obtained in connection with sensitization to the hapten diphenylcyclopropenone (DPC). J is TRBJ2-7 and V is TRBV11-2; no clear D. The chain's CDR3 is CASSSTLEQYF. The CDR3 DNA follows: TGTGCCAGCAGCTCGACCCTAGAGCAGTACTTC.